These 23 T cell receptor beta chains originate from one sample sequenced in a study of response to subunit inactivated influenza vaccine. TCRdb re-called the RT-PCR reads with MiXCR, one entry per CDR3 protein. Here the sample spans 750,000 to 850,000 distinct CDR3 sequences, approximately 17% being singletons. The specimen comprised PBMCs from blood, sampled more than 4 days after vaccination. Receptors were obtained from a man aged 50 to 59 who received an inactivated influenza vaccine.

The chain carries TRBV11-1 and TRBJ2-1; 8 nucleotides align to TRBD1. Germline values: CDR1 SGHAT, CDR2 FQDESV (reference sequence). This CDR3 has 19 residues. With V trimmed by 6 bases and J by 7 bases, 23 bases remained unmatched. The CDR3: CASRLRFRTGNGSQNEQFF. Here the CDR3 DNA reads TGTGCCAGCAGACTTAGGTTCCGGACAGGGAATGGAAGTCAGAATGAGCAGTTCTTC.

CDR3 protein: CASSWRGRANTDTQYF. The CDR3 DNA sequence: TGTGCCAGCAGTTGGAGGGGCAGGGCAAACACAGATACGCAGTATTTT. The chain is built from TRBV27 and TRBJ2-3, with a possible D match to TRBD2 (6 bases). CDR3 length equals 16 residues. Trimming stripped 4 bases from V and 2 bases from J, with 16 bases between. Germline values: CDR1 MNHEY, CDR2 SMNVEV (reference sequence).

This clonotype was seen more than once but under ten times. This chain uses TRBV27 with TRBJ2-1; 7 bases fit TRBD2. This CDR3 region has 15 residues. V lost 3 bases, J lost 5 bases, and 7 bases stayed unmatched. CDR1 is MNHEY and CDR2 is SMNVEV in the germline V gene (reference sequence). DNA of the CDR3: TGTGCCAGCAGTTTTCTTTCTAGCGGAAACAATGAGCAGTTCTTC. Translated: CASSFLSSGNNEQFF.

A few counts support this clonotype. As DNA, the CDR3 is TGCGCCAGCAGCTTGATGAGTCAAACCGGGGAGCTGTTTTTT. Protein product: CASSLMSQTGELFF. The chain employs TRBV5-1 and TRBJ2-2, with D hard to call. The CDR3 contains 14 residues. V lost 1 base, J lost 5 bases, and 9 bases lay in between. Germline V gene data show CDR1 as SGHRS and CDR2 as YFSETQ.

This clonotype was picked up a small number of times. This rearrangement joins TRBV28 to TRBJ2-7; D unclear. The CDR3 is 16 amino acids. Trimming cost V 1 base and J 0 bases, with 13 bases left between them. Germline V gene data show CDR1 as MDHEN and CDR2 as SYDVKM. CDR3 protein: CASSLSGSVSSYEQYF. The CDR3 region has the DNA TGTGCCAGCAGTTTATCCGGCAGTGTTAGCTCCTACGAGCAGTACTTC.

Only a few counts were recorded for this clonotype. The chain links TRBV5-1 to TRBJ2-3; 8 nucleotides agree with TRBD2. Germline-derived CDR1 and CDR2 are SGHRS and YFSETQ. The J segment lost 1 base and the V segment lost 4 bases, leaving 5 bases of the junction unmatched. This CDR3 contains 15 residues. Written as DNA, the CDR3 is TGCGCCAGCAGCATACATAGCGGGGGCACAGATACGCAGTATTTT. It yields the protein CASSIHSGGTDTQYF.

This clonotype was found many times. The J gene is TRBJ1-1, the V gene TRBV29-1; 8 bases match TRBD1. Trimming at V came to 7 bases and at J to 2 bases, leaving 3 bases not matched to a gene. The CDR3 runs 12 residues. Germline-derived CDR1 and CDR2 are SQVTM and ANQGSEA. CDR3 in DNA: TGCAGCGGCGACAGGGGAAACACTGAAGCTTTCTTT. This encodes CSGDRGNTEAFF. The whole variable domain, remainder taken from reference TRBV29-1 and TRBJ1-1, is SAVISQKPSRDICQRGTSLTIQCQVDSQVTMMFWYRQQPGQSLTLIATANQGSEATYESGFVIDKFPISRPNLTFSTLTVSNMSPEDSSIYLCSGDRGNTEAFFGQGTRLTVV.

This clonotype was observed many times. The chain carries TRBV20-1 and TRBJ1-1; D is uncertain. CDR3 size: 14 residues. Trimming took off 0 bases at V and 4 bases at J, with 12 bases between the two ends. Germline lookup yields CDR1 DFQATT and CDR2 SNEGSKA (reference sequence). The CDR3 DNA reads TGCAGTGCTAGAGATCCGGGTTGGGGCACTGAAGCTTTCTTT. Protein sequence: CSARDPGWGTEAFF.

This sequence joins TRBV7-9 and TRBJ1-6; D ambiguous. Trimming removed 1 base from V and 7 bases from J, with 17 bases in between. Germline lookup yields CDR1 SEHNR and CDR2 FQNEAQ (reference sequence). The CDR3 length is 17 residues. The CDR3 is CASSLGMGGEPNSPLHF. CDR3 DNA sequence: TGTGCCAGCAGCTTAGGAATGGGCGGGGAGCCAAATTCACCCCTCCACTTT.

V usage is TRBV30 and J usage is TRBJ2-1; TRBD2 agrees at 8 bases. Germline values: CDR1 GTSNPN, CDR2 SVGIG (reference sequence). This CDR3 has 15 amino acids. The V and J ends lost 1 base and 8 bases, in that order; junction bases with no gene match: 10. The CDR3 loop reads CAWSGGSGSLHEQFF. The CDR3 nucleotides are TGTGCCTGGAGTGGTGGGAGCGGGAGTCTCCATGAGCAGTTCTTC.

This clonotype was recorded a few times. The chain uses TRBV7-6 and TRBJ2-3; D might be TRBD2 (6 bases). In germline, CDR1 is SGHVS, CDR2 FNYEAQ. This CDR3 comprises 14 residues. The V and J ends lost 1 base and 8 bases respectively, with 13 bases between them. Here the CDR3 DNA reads TGTGCCAGCAGCTTAGACGGGGGAACGGGTACGCAGTATTTT. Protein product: CASSLDGGTGTQYF.

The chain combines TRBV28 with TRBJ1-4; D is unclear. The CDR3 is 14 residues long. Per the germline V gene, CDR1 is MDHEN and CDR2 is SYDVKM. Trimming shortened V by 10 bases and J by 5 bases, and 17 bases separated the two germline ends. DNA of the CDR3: TGTGCCATCCCTTCCGACGTCTCGAATGAAAAACTGTTTTTT. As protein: CAIPSDVSNEKLFF.

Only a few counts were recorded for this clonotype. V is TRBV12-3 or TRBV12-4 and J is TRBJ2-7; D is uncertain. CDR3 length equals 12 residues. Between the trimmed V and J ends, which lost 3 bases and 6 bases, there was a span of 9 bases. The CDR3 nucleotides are TGTGCCAGCAGTTTCTCCGTCCGCGAGCAGTACTTC. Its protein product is CASSFSVREQYF.

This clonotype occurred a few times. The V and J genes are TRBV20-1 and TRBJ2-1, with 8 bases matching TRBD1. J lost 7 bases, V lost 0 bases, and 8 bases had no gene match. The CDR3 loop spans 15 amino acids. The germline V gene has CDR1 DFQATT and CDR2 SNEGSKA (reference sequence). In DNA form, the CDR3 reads TGCAGTGCTAGAGACCAGGGGGCTAGTGGAAATGAGCAGTTCTTC. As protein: CSARDQGASGNEQFF.

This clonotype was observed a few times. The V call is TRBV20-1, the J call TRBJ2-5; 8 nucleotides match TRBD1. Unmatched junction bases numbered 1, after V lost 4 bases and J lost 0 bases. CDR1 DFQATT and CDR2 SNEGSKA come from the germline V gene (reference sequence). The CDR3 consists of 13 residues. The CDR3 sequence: CSANRGDQETQYF. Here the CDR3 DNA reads TGCAGTGCTAACAGGGGGGACCAAGAGACCCAGTACTTC.

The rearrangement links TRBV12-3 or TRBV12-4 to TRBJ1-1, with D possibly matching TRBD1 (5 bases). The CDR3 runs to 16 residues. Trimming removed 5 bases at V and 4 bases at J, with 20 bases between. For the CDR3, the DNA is TGTGCCAGCAGTGGTAAAGCAGGGTACGTTGGCACTGAAGCTTTCTTT. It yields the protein CASSGKAGYVGTEAFF.

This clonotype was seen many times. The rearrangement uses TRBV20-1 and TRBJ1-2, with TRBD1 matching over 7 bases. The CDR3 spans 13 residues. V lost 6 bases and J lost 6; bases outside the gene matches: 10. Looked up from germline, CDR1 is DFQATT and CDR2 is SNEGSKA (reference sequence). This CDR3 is CSADVQGRDGYTF. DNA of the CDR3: TGCAGTGCCGATGTACAGGGGAGGGATGGCTACACCTTC.

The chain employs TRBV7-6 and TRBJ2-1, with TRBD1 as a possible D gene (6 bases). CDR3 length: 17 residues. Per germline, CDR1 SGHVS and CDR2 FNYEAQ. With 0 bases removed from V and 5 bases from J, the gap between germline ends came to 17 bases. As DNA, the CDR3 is TGTGCCAGCAGCTTAGCCCTACAGGGCCACCATGACAATGAGCAGTTCTTC. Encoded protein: CASSLALQGHHDNEQFF.

The CDR3 loop is CSEAGGQSSPDTQYF. CDR3 nucleotide sequence: TGCAGTGAGGCGGGAGGGCAGTCTAGTCCAGATACGCAGTATTTT. This rearrangement joins TRBV20-1 to TRBJ2-3; TRBD2 matches at 9 bases. Germline CDR1 reads DFQATT; CDR2 reads SNEGSKA (reference sequence). CDR3 length: 15 residues. Trimming at V came to 7 bases and at J to 4 bases, leaving 12 bases not matched to a gene.

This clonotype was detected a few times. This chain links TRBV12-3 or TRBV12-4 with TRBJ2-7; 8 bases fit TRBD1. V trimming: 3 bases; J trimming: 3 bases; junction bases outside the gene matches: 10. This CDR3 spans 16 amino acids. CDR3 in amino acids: CASSLLAGTGRYEQYF. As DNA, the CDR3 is TGTGCCAGCAGTTTGTTGGCCGGGACAGGTCGCTACGAGCAGTACTTC.

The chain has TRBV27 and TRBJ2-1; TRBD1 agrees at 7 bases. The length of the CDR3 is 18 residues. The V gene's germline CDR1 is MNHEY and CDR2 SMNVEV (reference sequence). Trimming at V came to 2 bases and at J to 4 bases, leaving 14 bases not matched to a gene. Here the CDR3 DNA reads TGTGCCAGCAGTTTAAAATGGGAGACAGGGAATTTATACAATGAGCAGTTCTTC. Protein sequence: CASSLKWETGNLYNEQFF.

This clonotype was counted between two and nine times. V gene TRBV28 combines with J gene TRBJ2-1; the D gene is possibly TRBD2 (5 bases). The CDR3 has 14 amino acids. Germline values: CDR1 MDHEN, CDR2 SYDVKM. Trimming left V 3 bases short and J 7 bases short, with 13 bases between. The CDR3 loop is CASSFPPSSNEQFF. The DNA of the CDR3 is TGTGCCAGCAGTTTTCCGCCTAGCAGTAATGAGCAGTTCTTC.

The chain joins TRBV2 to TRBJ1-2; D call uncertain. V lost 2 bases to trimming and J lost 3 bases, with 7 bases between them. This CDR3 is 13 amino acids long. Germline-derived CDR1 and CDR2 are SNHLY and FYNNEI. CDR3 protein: CASSEQRYYGYTF. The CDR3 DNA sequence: TGTGCCAGCAGTGAACAGAGATACTATGGCTACACCTTC.